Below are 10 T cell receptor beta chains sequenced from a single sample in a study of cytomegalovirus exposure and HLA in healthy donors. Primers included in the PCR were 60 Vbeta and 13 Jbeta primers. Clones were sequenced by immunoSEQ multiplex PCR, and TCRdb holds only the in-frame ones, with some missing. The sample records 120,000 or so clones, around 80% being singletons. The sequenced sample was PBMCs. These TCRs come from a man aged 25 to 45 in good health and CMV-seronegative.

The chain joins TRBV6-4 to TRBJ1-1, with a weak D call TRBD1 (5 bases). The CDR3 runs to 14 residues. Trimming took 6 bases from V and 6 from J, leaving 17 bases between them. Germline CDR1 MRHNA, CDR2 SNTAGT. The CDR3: CASRGSQEGAEAFF. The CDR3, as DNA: TGTGCCAGCAGGGGCTCACAGGAAGGGGCTGAAGCTTTCTTT.

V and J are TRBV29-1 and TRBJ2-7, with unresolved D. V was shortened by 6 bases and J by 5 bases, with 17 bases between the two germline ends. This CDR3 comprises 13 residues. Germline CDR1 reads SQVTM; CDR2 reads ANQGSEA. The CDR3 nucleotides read TGCAGCGTAACCCTTAGCATGAGACACGAGCAGTACTTC. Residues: CSVTLSMRHEQYF.

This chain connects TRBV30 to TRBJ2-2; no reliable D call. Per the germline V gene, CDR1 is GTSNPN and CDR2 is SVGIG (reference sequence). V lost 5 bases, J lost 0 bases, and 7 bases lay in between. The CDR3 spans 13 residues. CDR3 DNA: TGTGCCTGGGAAACAGCGAACACCGGGGAGCTGTTTTTT. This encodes CAWETANTGELFF.

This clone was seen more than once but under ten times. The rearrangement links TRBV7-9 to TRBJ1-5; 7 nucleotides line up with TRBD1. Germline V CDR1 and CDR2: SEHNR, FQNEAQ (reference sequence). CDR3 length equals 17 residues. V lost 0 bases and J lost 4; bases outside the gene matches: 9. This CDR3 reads CASSLALVGQENQPQHF. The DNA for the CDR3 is TGTGCCAGCAGCTTAGCGCTCGTCGGACAGGAAAATCAGCCCCAGCATTTT.

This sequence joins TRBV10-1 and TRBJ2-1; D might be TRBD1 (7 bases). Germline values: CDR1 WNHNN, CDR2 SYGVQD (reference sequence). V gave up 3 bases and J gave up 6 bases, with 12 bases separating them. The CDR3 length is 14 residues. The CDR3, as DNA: TGCGCCAGCAGTGACCGACAGGGAGGCAATGAGCAGTTCTTC. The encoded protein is CASSDRQGGNEQFF.

The CDR3 loop is CASSQGSGGGHQPQHF. CDR3 nucleotide sequence: TGCGCCAGCAGCCAAGGGTCAGGGGGAGGCCATCAGCCCCAGCATTTT. The rearrangement links TRBV4-1 to TRBJ1-5, with 7 bases identical to TRBD1. Losses at the gene ends were 1 base for V and 5 bases for J; bases not matched to a gene: 8. The CDR3 runs 16 residues. Germline CDR1 MGHRA, CDR2 YSYEKL.

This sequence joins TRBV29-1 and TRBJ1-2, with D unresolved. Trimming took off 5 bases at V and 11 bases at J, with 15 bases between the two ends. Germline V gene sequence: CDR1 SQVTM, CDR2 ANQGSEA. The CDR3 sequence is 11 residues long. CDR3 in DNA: TGCAGCGTTTTTTACCAGCGCAGATACACCTTC. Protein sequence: CSVFYQRRYTF.

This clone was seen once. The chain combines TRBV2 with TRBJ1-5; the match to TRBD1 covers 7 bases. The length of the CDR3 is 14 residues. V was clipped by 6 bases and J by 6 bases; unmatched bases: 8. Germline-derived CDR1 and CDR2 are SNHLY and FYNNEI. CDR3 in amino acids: CASSRGQASQPQHF. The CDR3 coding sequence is TGTGCCAGCAGCCGCGGACAGGCCAGTCAGCCCCAGCATTTT.

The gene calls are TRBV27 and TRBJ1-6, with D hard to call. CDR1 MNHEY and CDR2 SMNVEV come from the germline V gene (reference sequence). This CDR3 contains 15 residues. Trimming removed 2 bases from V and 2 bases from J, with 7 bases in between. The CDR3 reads CASSLGQTYNSPLHF. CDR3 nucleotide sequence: TGTGCCAGCAGTTTAGGGCAGACCTATAATTCACCCCTCCACTTT.

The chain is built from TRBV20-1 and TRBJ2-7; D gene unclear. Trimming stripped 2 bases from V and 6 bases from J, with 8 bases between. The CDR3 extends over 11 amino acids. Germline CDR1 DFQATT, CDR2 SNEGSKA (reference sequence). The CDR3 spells CSARLFGEQYF. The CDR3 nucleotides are TGCAGTGCTAGACTATTTGGCGAGCAGTACTTC.